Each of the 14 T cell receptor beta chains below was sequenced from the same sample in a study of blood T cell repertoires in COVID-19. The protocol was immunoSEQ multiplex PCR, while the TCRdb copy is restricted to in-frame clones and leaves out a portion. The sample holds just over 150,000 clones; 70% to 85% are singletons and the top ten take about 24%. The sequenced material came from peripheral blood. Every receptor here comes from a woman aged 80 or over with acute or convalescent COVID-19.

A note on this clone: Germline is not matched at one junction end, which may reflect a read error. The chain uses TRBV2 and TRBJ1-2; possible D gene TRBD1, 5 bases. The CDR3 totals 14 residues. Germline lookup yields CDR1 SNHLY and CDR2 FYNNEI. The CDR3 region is CASSGLIGVGGYTF. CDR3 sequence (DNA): TGTGCCAGTAGTGGCCTGATAGGGGTCGGTGGCTACACCTTC.

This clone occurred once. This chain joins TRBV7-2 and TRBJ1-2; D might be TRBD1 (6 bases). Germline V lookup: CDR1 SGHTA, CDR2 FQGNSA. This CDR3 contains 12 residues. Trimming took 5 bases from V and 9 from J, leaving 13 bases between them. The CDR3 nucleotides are TGTGCCAGCAGCCAAGGGGGGGTGCGCTACACCTTC. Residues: CASSQGGVRYTF.

Here the CDR3 DNA reads TGCAGCGTTGAAGACCCCAAGCATCTGAACACTGAAGCTTTCTTT. Translating it yields CSVEDPKHLNTEAFF. V and J are TRBV29-1 and TRBJ1-1; D not resolved. V was clipped by 0 bases and J by 0 bases, with 11 bases between them. Germline V gives CDR1 SQVTM, CDR2 ANQGSEA. The length of the CDR3 is 15 residues.

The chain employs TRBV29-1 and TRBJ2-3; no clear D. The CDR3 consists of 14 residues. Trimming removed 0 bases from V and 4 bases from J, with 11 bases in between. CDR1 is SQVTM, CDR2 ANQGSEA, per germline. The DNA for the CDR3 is TGCAGCGTTGAAGATCCCGCCAGCGCAGATACGCAGTATTTT. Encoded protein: CSVEDPASADTQYF.

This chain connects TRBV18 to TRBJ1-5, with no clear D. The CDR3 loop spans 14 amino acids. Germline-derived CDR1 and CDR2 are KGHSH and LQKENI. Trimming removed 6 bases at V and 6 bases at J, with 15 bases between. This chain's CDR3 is CASSRVAAGQPQHF. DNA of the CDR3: TGTGCCAGCTCTCGGGTCGCGGCGGGTCAGCCCCAGCATTTT.

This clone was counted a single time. The CDR3 sequence is CASSVQRERNNEQYF. The DNA for the CDR3 is TGTGCCAGCAGCGTCCAGCGGGAGAGGAACAACGAGCAGTACTTC. This chain joins TRBV7-8 and TRBJ2-7, with 8 bases aligning to TRBD2. This CDR3 region has 15 residues. Germline V lookup: CDR1 SGHVS, CDR2 FQNEAQ. The V and J ends lost 5 bases and 5 bases, in that order; junction bases with no gene match: 11.

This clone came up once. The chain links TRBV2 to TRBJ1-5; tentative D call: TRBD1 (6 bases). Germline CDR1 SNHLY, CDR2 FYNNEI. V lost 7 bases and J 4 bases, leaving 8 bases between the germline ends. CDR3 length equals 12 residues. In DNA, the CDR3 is TGTGCCAGCAAAGGGGGAAATCAGCCCCAGCATTTT. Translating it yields CASKGGNQPQHF.

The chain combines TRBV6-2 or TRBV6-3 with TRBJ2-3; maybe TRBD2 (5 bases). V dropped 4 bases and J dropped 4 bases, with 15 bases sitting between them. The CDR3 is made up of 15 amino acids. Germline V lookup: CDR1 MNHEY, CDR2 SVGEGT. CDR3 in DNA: TGTGCCAGCAGTTCATTAGCGTACCGGGCAGATACGCAGTATTTT. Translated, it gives CASSSLAYRADTQYF.

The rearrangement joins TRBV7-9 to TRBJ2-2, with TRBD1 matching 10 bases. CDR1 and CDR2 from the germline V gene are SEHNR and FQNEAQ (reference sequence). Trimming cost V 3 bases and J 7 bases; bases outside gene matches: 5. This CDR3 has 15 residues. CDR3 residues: CASSLRTGGVGELFF. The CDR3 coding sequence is TGTGCCAGCAGCTTGAGGACAGGGGGAGTCGGGGAGCTGTTTTTT.

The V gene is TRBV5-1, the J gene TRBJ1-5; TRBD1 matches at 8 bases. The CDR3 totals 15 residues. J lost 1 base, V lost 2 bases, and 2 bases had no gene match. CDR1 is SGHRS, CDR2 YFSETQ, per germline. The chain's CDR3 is CASSFDRGSNQPQHF. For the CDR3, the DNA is TGCGCCAGCAGCTTCGACAGGGGAAGCAATCAGCCCCAGCATTTT.

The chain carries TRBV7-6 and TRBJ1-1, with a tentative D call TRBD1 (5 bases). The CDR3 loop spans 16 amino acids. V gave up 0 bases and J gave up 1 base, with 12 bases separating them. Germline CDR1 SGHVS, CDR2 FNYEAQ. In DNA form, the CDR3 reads TGTGCCAGCAGCTTAGCTGCCAGGGCAAAGAACACTGAAGCTTTCTTT. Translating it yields CASSLAARAKNTEAFF. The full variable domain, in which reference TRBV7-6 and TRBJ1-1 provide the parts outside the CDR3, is GAGVSQSPRYKVTKRGQDVALRCDPISGHVSLYWYRQALGQGPEFLTYFNYEAQQDKSGLPNDRFSAERPEGSISTLTIQRTEQRDSAMYRCASSLAARAKNTEAFFGQGTRLTVV.

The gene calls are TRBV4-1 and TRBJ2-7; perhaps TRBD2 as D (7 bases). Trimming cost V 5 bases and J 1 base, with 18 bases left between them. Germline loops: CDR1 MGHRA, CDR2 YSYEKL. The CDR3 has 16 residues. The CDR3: CASSKGEGRTSYEQYF. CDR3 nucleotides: TGCGCCAGCAGCAAGGGGGAGGGGAGAACTTCCTACGAGCAGTACTTC.

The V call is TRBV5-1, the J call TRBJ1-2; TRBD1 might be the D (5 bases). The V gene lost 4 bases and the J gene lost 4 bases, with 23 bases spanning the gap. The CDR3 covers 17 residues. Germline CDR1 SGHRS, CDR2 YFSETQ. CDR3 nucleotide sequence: TGCGCCAGCAGCCCGACACCTGACAGCCAGCTCCTCTATGGCTACACCTTC. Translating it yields CASSPTPDSQLLYGYTF.

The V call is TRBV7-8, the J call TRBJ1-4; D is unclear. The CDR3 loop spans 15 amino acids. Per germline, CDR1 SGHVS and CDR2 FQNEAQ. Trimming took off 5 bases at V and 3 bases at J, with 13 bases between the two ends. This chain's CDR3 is CASSRGGISNEKLFF. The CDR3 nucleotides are TGTGCCAGCAGCCGAGGAGGGATCTCTAATGAAAAACTGTTTTTT.